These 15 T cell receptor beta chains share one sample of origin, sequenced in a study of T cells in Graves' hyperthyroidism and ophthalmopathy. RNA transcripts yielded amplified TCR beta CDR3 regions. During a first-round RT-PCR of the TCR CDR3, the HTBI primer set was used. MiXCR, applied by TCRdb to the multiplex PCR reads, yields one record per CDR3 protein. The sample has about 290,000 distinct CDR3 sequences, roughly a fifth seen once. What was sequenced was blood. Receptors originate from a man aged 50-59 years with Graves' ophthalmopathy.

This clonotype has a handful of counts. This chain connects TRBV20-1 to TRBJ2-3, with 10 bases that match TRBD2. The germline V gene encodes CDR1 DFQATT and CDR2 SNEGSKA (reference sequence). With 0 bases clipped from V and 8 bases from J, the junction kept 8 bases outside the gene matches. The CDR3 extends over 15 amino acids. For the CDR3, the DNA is TGCAGTGCTAGAGAAACGAGCGGGAGGGCCGGTACGCAGTATTTT. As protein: CSARETSGRAGTQYF.

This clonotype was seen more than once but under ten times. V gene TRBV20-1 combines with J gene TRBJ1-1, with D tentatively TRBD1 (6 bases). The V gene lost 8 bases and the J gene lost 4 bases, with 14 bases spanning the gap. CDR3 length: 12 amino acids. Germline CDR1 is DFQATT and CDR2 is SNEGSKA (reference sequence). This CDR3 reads CSSTSGATEAFF. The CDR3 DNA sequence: TGCAGTTCGACGTCGGGGGCCACTGAAGCTTTCTTT.

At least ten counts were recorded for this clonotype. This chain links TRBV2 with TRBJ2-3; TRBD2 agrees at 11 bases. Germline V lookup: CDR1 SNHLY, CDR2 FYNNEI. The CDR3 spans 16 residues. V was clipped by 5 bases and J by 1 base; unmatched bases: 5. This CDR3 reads CASSSTSGTRTDTQYF. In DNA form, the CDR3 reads TGTGCCAGCAGTTCGACTAGCGGGACCCGCACAGATACGCAGTATTTT.

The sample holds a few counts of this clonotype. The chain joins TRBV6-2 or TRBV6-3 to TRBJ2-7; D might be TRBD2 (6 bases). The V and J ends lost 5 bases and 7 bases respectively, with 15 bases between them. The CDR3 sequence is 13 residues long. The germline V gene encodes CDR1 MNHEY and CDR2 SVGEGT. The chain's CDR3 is CASSRRGKREQYF. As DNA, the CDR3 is TGTGCCAGCAGTAGACGGGGGAAACGAGAGCAGTACTTC.

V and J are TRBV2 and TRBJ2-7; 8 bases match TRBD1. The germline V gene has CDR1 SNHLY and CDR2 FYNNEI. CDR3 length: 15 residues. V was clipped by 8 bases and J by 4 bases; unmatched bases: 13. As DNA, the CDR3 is TGTGCCAGCGGGAAGGGGCAGGGGGCGTCGTACGAGCAGTACTTC. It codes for CASGKGQGASYEQYF.

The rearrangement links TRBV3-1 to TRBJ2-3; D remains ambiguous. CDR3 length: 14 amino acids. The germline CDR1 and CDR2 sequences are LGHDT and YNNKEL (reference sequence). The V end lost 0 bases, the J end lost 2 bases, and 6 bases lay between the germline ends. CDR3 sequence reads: CASSQDPPTDTQYF. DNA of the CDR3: TGTGCCAGCAGCCAAGATCCTCCCACAGATACGCAGTATTTT.

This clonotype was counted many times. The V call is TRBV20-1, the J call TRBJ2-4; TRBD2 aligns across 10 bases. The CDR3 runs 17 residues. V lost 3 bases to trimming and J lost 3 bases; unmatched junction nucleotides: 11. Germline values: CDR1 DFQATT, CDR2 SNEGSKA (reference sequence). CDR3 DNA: TGCAGTGCTAGTAGGCTAGCGGGAGTATTGGGCAAAAACATTCAGTACTTC. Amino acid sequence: CSASRLAGVLGKNIQYF.

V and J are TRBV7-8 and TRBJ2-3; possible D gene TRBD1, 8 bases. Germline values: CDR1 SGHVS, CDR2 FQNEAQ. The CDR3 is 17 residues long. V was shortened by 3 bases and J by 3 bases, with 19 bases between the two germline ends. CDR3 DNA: TGTGCCAGCAGCTTGGTCCCAGGGGGCGGGGGAACAGATACGCAGTATTTT. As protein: CASSLVPGGGGTDTQYF.

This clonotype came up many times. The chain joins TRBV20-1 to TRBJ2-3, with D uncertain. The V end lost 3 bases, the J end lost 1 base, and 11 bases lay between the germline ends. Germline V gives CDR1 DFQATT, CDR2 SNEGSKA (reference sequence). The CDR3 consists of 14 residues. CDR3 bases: TGCAGTGCTAGCCGCGCCCGGGGCACAGATACGCAGTATTTT. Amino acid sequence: CSASRARGTDTQYF.

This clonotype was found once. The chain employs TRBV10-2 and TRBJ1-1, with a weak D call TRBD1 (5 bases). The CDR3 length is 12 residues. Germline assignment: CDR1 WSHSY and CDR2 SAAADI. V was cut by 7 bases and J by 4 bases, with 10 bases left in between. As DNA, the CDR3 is TGCGCCAGCAAAGAGGGGCGCACTGAAGCTTTCTTT. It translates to CASKEGRTEAFF.

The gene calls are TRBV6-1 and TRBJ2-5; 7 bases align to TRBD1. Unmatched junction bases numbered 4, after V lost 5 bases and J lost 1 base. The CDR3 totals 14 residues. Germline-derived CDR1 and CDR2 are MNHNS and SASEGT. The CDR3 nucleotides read TGTGCCAGCAGTCCTGGACAGGTCCAAGAGACCCAGTACTTC. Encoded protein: CASSPGQVQETQYF.

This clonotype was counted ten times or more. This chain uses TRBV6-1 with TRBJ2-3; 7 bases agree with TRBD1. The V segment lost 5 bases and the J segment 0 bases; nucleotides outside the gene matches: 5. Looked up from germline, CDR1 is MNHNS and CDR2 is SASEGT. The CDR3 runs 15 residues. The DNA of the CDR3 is TGTGCCAGCAGTACGGGACAGCCAAGCACAGATACGCAGTATTTT. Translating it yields CASSTGQPSTDTQYF.

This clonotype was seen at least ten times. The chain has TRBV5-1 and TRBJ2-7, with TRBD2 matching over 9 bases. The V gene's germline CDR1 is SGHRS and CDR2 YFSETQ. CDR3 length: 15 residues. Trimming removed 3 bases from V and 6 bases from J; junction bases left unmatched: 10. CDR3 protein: CASSSFGGRAIEQYF. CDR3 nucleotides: TGCGCCAGCAGCTCGTTTGGCGGGAGGGCCATCGAGCAGTACTTC.

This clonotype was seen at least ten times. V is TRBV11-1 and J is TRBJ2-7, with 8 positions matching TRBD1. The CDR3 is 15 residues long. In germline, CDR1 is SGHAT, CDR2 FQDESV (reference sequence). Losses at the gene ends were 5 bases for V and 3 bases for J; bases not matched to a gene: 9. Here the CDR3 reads CASSATTGVGYEQYF. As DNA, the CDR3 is TGTGCCAGCAGCGCCACGACAGGGGTGGGCTACGAGCAGTACTTC.

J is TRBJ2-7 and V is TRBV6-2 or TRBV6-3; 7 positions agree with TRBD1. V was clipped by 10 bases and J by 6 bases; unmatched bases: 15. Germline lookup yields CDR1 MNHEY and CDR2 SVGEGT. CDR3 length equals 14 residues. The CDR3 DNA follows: TGTGCCACCTCGGGGACAGAAGCCTTAGGCGAGCAGTACTTC. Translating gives CATSGTEALGEQYF.